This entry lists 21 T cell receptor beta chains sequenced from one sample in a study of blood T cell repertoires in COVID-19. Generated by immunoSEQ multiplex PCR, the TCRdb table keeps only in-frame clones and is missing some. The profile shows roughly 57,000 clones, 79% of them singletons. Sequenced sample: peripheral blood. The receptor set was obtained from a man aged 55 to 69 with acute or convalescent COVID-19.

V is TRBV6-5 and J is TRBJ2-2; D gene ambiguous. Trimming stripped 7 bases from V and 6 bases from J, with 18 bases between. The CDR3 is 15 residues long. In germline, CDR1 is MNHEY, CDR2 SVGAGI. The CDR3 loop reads CASTYQYQLAGELFF. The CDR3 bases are TGTGCCAGCACTTATCAATACCAGTTGGCCGGGGAGCTGTTTTTT.

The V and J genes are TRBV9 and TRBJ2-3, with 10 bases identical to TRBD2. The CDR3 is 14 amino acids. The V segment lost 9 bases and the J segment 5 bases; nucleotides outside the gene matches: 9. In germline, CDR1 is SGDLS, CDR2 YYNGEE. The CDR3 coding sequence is TGTGCCACCAATCGAGCGGGGGGGCAAGATACGCAGTATTTT. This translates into CATNRAGGQDTQYF.

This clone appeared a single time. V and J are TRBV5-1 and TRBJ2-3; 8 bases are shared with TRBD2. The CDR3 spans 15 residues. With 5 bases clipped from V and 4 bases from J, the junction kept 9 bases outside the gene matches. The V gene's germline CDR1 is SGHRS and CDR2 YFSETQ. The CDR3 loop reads CASRAGLGSSDTQYF. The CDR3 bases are TGCGCCAGCAGAGCGGGACTAGGGAGTTCAGATACGCAGTATTTT.

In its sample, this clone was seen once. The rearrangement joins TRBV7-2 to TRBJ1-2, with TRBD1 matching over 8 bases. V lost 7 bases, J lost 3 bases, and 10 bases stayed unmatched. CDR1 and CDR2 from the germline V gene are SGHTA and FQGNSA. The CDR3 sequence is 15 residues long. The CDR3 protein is CASTVDRQGYYGYTF. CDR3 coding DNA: TGTGCCAGCACCGTGGACAGACAGGGGTACTATGGCTACACCTTC.

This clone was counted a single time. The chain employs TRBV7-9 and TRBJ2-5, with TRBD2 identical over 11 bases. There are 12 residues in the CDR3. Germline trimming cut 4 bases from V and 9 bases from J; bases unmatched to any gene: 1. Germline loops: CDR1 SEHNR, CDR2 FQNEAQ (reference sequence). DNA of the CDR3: TGTGCCAGCAGCTATAGCGGGGGGGCCCAGTACTTC. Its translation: CASSYSGGAQYF. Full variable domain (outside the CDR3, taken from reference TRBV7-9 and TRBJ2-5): DTGVSQNPRHKITKRGQNVTFRCDPISEHNRLYWYRQTLGQGPEFLTYFQNEAQLEKSRLLSDRFSAERPKGSFSTLEIQRTEQGDSAMYLCASSYSGGAQYFGPGTRLLVL.

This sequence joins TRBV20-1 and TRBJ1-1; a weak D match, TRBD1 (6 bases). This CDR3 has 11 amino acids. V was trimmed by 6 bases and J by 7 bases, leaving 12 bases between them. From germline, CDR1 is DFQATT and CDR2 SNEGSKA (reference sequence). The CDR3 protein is CSAEGQIEAFF. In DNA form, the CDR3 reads TGCAGTGCAGAGGGACAAATTGAAGCTTTCTTT.

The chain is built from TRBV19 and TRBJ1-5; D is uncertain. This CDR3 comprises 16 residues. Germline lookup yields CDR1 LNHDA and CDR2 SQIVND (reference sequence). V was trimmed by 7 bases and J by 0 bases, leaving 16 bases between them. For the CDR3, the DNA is TGTGCCAGTAAGACGGCCCACGGGTATAGCAATCAGCCCCAGCATTTT. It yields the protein CASKTAHGYSNQPQHF.

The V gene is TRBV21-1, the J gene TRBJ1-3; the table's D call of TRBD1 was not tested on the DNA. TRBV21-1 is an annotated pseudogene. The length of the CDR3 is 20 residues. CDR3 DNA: TGTGCCAGCAGCCCAATAATTAGGGGCCGCTATAGGGGCTCTGGAAACACCATATATTTT. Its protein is CASSPIIRGRYRGSGNTIYF.

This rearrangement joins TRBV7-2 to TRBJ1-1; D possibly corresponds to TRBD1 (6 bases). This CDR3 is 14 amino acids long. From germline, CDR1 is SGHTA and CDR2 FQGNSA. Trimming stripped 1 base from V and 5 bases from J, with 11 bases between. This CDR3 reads CASSLGSQGTEAFF. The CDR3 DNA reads TGTGCCAGCAGCTTAGGCAGTCAGGGGACTGAAGCTTTCTTT.

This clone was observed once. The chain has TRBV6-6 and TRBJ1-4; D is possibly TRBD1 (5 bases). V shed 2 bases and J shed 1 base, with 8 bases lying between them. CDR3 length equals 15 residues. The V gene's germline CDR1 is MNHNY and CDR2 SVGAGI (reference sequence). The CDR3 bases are TGTGCCAGCAGTTACGGGGGGAGAACTAATGAAAAACTGTTTTTT. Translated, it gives CASSYGGRTNEKLFF.

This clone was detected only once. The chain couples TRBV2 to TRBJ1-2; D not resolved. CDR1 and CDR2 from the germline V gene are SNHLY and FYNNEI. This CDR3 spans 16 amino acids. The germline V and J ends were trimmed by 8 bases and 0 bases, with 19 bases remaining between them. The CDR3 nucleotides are TGTGCCAGCGCGGGGTCAGCGTATTTGCCTAACTATGGCTACACCTTC. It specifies CASAGSAYLPNYGYTF.

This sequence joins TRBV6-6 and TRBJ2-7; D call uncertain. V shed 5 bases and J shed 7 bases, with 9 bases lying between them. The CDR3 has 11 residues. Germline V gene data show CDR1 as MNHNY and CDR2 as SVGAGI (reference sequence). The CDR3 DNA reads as TGTGCCAGCAGTCCCCTGAGGGAGCAGTACTTC. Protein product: CASSPLREQYF.

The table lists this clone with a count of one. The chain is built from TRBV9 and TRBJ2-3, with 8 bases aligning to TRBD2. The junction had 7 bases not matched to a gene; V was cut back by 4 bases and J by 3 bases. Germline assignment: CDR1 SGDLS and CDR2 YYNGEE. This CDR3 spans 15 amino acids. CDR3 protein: CASSFMGLGTDTQYF. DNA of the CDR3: TGTGCCAGCAGCTTCATGGGACTAGGAACAGATACGCAGTATTTT.

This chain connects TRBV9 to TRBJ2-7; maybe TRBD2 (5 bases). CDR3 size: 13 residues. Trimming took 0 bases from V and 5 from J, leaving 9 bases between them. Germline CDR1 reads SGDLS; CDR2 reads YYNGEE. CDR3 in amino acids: CASSVGGPDEQYF. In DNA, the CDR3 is TGTGCCAGCAGCGTAGGAGGGCCAGACGAGCAGTACTTC. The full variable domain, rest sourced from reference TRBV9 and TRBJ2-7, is DSGVTQTPKHLITATGQRVTLRCSPRSGDLSVYWYQQSLDQGLQFLIQYYNGEERAKGNILERFSAQQFPDLHSELNLSSLELGDSALYFCASSVGGPDEQYFGPGTRLTVT.

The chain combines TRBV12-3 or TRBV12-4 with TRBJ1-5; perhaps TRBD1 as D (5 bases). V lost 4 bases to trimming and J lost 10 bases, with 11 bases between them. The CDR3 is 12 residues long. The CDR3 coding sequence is TGTGCCAGCAGTTCCCTGACAGACCCCCAGCATTTT. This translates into CASSSLTDPQHF.

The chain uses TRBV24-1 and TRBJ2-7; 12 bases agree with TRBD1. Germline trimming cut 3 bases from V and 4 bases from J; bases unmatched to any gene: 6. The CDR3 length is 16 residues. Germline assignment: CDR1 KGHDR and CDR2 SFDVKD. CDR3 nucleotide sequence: TGTGCCACCAGTGATCCCGGGACAGGGGGCTCTTACGAGCAGTACTTC. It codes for CATSDPGTGGSYEQYF.

As DNA, the CDR3 is TGTGCCAGCAGCTTCCAACAGGGGGCAGGTGAAGCTTTCTTT. Its translation: CASSFQQGAGEAFF. The rearrangement links TRBV7-9 to TRBJ1-1; 9 nucleotides match TRBD1. The germline V gene encodes CDR1 SEHNR and CDR2 FQNEAQ (reference sequence). The ends lost 3 bases at V and 7 bases at J; junction bases unmatched: 6. This CDR3 is 14 amino acids long. Combining the CDR3 with reference TRBV7-9 and TRBJ1-1 gives the whole variable domain DTGVSQNPRHKITKRGQNVTFRCDPISEHNRLYWYRQTLGQGPEFLTYFQNEAQLEKSRLLSDRFSAERPKGSFSTLEIQRTEQGDSAMYLCASSFQQGAGEAFFGQGTRLTVV.

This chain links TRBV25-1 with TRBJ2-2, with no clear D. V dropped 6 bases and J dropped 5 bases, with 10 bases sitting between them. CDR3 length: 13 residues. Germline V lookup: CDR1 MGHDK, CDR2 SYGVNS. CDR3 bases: TGTGCCAGCAGCTTCAGTGTGACCGGGGAGCTGTTTTTT. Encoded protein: CASSFSVTGELFF.

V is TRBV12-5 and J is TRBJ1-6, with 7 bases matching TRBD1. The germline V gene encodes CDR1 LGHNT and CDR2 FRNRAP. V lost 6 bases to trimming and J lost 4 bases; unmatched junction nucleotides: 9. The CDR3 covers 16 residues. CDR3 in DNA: TGTGCTAGTGGACTCCTAAGGGACAGATATAATTCACCCCTCCACTTT. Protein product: CASGLLRDRYNSPLHF.

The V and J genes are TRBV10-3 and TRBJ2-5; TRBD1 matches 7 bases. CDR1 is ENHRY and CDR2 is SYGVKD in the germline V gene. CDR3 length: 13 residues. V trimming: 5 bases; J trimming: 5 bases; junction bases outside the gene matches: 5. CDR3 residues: CAISRQGWETQYF. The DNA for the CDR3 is TGTGCCATCAGTCGACAGGGATGGGAGACCCAGTACTTC.

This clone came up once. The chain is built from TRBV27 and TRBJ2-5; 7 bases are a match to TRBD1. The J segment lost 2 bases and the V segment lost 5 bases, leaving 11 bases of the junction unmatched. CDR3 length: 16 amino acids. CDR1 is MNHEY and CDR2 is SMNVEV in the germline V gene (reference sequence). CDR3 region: CASSAGTAYLQETQYF. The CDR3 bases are TGTGCCAGCAGTGCCGGGACAGCTTATCTTCAAGAGACCCAGTACTTC.